This TCR beta chain was obtained from a study of T and B cells in COVID-19 patients. TRB was amplified from about 250-500 ng of blood genomic DNA. BIOMED2 TRB-A/B primer pools were used in multiplex TRB PCR. Via MiXCR, TCRdb re-called the multiplex PCR reads, giving one row per CDR3 protein. The profile shows 20,000 to 25,000 distinct CDR3 sequences, approximately 28% of them singletons. Trimming at V came to 7 bases and at J to 0 bases, leaving 17 bases not matched to a gene. In germline, CDR1 is MNHEY, CDR2 SMNVEV (reference sequence). The CDR3 covers 20 residues. This clonotype has at least ten counts.

This chain connects TRBV27 to TRBJ2-7, with TRBD2 matching 14 bases. Sequences were obtained from blood. This clonotype was obtained from a human donor who had recovered from COVID-19. CDR3 bases: TGTGCCAGCACGGACAGGGTTAGACTAGCGGGAGGGCCGATCTCCTACGAGCAGTACTTC. It codes for CASTDRVRLAGGPISYEQYF.